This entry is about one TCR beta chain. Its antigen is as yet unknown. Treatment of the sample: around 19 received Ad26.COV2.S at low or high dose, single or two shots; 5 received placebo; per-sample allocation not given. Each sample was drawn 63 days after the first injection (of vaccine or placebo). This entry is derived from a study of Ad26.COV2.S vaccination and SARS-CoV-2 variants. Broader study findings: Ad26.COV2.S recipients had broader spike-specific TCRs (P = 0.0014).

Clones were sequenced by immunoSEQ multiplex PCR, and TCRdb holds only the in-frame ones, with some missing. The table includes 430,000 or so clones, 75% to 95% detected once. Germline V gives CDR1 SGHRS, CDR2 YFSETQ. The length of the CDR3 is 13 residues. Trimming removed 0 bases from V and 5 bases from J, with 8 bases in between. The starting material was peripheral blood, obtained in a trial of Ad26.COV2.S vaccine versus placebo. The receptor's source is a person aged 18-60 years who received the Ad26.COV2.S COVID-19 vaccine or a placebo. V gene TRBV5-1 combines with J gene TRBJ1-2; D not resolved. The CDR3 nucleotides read TGCGCCAGCAGCTTGGACGATGGGTATGGCTACACCTTC. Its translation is CASSLDDGYGYTF.